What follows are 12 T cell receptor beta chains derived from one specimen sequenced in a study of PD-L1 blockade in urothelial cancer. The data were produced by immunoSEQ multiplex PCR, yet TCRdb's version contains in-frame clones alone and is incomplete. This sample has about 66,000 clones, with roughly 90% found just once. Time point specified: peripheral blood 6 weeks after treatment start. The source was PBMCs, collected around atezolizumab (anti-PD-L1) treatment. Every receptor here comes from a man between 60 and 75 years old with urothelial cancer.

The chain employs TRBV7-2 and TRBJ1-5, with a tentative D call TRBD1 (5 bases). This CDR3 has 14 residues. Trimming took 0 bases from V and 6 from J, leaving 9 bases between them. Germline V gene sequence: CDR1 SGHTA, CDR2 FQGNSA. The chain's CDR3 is CASSLAMGGQPQHF. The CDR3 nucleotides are TGTGCCAGCAGCTTAGCTATGGGGGGTCAGCCCCAGCATTTT. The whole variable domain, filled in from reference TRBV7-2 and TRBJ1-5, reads GAGVSQSPSNKVTEKGKDVELRCDPISGHTALYWYRQSLGQGLEFLIYFQGNSAPDKSGLPSDRFSAERTGGSVSTLTIQRTQQEDSAVYLCASSLAMGGQPQHFGDGTRLSIL.

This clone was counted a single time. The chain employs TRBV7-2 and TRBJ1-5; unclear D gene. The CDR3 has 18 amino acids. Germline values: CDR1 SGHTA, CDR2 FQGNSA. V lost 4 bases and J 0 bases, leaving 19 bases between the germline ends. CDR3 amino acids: CASSSDLPVRYSNQPQHF. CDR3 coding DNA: TGTGCCAGCAGCTCCGATCTTCCGGTGAGATATAGCAATCAGCCCCAGCATTTT.

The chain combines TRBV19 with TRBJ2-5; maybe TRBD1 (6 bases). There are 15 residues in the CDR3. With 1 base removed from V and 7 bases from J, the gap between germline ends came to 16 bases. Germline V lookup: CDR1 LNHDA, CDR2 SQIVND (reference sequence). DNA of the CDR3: TGTGCCAGTAGTATAGGGACAGCACCTTCGGGGACCCAGTACTTC. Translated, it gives CASSIGTAPSGTQYF.

CDR3 region: CASSKGEDRVDEKLFF. In DNA, the CDR3 is TGTGCCAGCAGCAAAGGAGAGGACAGGGTGGACGAAAAACTGTTTTTT. The V call is TRBV21-1, the J call TRBJ1-4; TRBD1 reflects the table's D call only, with no check against the DNA. TRBV21-1 is annotated as a pseudogene. The CDR3 extends over 16 amino acids.

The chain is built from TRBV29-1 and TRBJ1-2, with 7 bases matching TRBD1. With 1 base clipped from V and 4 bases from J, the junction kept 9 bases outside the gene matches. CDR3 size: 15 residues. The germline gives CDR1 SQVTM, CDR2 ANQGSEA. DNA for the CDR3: TGCAGCGTTGAAGGAGGGGCCGAGGGGGCCTATGGCTACACCTTC. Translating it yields CSVEGGAEGAYGYTF. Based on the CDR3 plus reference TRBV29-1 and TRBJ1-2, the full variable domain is SAVISQKPSRDICQRGTSLTIQCQVDSQVTMMFWYRQQPGQSLTLIATANQGSEATYESGFVIDKFPISRPNLTFSTLTVSNMSPEDSSIYLCSVEGGAEGAYGYTFGSGTRLTVV.

CDR3 sequence: CASSVAAETQYF. As DNA, the CDR3 is TGTGCCAGCAGTGTGGCGGCAGAGACCCAGTACTTC. The chain joins TRBV2 to TRBJ2-5; no reliable D call. The CDR3 loop spans 12 amino acids. Germline V CDR1 and CDR2: SNHLY, FYNNEI. V gave up 4 bases and J gave up 4 bases, with 7 bases separating them.

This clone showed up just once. The CDR3 coding sequence is TGTGCCAGCAGCCCCATGGGGACAGGGAGGACCGGGGAGCTGTTTTTT. The encoded protein is CASSPMGTGRTGELFF. V and J are TRBV14 and TRBJ2-2; 9 bases fit TRBD1. The CDR3 extends over 16 amino acids. V lost 4 bases, J lost 5 bases, and 8 bases stayed unmatched. Per the germline V gene, CDR1 is SGHDN and CDR2 is FVKESK.

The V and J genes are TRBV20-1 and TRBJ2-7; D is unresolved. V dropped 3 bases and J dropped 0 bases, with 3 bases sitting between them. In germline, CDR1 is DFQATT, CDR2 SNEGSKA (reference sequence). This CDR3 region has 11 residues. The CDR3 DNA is TGCAGTGCTAGCAACTCCTACGAGCAGTACTTC. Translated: CSASNSYEQYF.

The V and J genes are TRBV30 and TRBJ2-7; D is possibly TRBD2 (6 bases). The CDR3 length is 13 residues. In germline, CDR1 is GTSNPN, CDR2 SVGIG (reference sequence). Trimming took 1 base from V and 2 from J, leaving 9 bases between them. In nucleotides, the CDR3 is TGTGCCTGGAGTGCGGGGACTGCCTACGAGCAGTACTTC. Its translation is CAWSAGTAYEQYF.

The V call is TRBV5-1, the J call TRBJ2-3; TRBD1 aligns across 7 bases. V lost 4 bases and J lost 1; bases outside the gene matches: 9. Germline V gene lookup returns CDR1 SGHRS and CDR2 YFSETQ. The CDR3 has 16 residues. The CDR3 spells CASSRGQLRRTDTQYF. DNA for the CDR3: TGCGCCAGCAGCCGGGGACAGCTAAGACGCACAGATACGCAGTATTTT.

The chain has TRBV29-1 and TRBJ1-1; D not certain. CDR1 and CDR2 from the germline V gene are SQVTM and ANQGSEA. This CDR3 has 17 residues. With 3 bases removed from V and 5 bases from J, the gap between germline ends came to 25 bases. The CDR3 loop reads CSVDGPQRLMGGTEAFF. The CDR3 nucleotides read TGCAGCGTTGATGGGCCTCAGAGATTAATGGGAGGAACTGAAGCTTTCTTT.

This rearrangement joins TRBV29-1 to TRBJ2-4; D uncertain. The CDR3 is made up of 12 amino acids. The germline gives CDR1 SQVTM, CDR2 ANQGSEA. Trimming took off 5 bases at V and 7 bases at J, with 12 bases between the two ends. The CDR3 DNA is TGCAGCGTTTCCCATACCCAGAACATTCAGTACTTC. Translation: CSVSHTQNIQYF.